Listed below are T cell receptor beta chains from one sample, sequenced in a study of blood T cell repertoires in COVID-19. Repertoires were generated with immunoSEQ multiplex PCR, while TCRdb's copy carries only in-frame clones and drops some. The data contain fewer than 450,000 clones, more than 70% of them singletons. Specimen: PBMCs or T cells enriched from blood (not recorded which). These receptors were taken from a woman aged 18-29 years who had recovered from COVID-19. The CDR3 runs from the conserved cysteine through the conserved F or W. The D gene is left open where the match is weak. Clone size is given for some rows only: seen once, a few or many times, or a class if the clone is expanded.

TGCGCCAGCAGCTTGGTGGCGGGTGGAAACACCATATATTTT CASSLVAGGNTIYF NA TRBV5-1 NA TRBJ1-3
TGTGCCAGCTCACCTCGCCAGGGGGCTGATGAAAAACTGTTTTTT CASSPRQGADEKLFF TRBD1 TRBV18 NA TRBJ1-4
TGCGCCAGCAGCCAAGACTTCCAGGCGACTAATGAAAAACTGTTTTTT CASSQDFQATNEKLFF NA TRBV4-1 NA TRBJ1-4
TGCAGCGGAGAGGATGCAACTAATGAAAAACTGTTTTTT CSGEDATNEKLFF NA TRBV29-1 NA TRBJ1-4
TGCGCCAGCAGCCAAGATCTTGGGACAGGGTTGTACAATGAGCAGTTCTTC CASSQDLGTGLYNEQFF TRBD1 TRBV4-3 NA TRBJ2-1
TGTGCCAGCAGGGCAGACAGAGCTAATGAAAAACTGTTTTTT CASRADRANEKLFF NA TRBV2 NA TRBJ1-4
TGTGCCAGCAGTTTATCCGACAGGGTCTCGGAAAAACTGTTTTTT CASSLSDRVSEKLFF TRBD1 TRBV28 once TRBJ1-4
TGTGCCAGCAGCTTAACCCGATTTGGACACAATGAAAAACTGTTTTTT CASSLTRFGHNEKLFF NA TRBV5-6 NA TRBJ1-4
TGCGCCAGCAGCTTCGAGGGAAGGCCAGCCTACGAGCAGTACTTC CASSFEGRPAYEQYF NA TRBV5-1 NA TRBJ2-7
TGTGCCAGCTCTCCTCAGGGTTTGTTGGCTGAAGCTTTCTTT CASSPQGLLAEAFF NA TRBV18 NA TRBJ1-1
TGCAGCGTTGAGGAGGGTTACTACACCTTC CSVEEGYYTF NA TRBV29-1 NA TRBJ1-2
TGTGCCAGTAGTGAAAAGACGGGACAGGCATACACCGGGGAGCTGTTTTTT CASSEKTGQAYTGELFF TRBD1 TRBV19 NA TRBJ2-2
TGCGCCAGCAGCCTTGGACTAGCGGGGATCTACGAGCAGTACTTC CASSLGLAGIYEQYF TRBD2 TRBV4-3 NA TRBJ2-7
TGCGCCAGCAGCCAATCGTGGGACAGCTCCTACGAGCAGTACTTC CASSQSWDSSYEQYF TRBD1 TRBV4-1 NA TRBJ2-7
TGTGCCAGTAGTATCCAGGGGGCCCGTCAGCCCCAGCATTTT CASSIQGARQPQHF TRBD1 TRBV19 NA TRBJ1-5
TGTGCCAGCAGCTCAGGATTTACGGGGGAAAAACTGTTTTTT CASSSGFTGEKLFF NA TRBV28 NA TRBJ1-4
TGTGCCAGCAGTTACAGAACAGGGTTCCATGGCTACACCTTC CASSYRTGFHGYTF NA TRBV6-5 NA TRBJ1-2
TGTGCCAGCAGCGATGGACAGTTCCCCTACGAGCAGTACTTC CASSDGQFPYEQYF NA TRBV7-9 NA TRBJ2-7
TGTGCCAGCAGCAAAGATTTGGGCCAGCGGGACGACACTGAAGCTTTCTTT CASSKDLGQRDDTEAFF NA TRBV21-1 NA TRBJ1-1
TGCAGCGTTGGAGGGGGTGTCCTCTCTGGGGCCAACGTCCTGACTTTC CSVGGGVLSGANVLTF NA TRBV29-1 NA TRBJ2-6
TGTGCCAGCAGTGAAACCCGCCCGGGGGTTTACTATGGCTACACCTTC CASSETRPGVYYGYTF NA TRBV2 once TRBJ1-2
TGTGCCAGCAGCGAGGCGCCCCAGACAGTGTGGTCTTACGAGCAGTACTTC CASSEAPQTVWSYEQYF NA TRBV3-1/TRBV3-2 NA TRBJ2-7
TGTGCCAGCATTGGACAGGGGGCTTTAACTGAAGCTTTCTTT CASIGQGALTEAFF TRBD1 TRBV25-1 NA TRBJ1-1
TGTGCCAGCAGCCTAGGGACACCCCTTTCCGGCGAGCAGTACTTC CASSLGTPLSGEQYF NA TRBV5-4 NA TRBJ2-7
TGCAGCGTTGAAGATTCATGGCGCTACACCTTC CSVEDSWRYTF NA TRBV29-1 once TRBJ1-2
TGTGCCAGCAGCTACGGACTAGCGAGAGAAGAGACCCAGTACTTC CASSYGLAREETQYF TRBD2 TRBV7-2 NA TRBJ2-5
TGTGCCAGCAGCTTAGGAGGTACTCAAGAGACCCAGTACTTC CASSLGGTQETQYF NA TRBV11-2 NA TRBJ2-5
TGCGCCAGCAGTGGTCTGGGGCCCCAGCCCCAGCATTTT CASSGLGPQPQHF NA TRBV10-2 once TRBJ1-5
TGTGCCAGCAGTAAAGGGGCCGGGGAGCTGTTTTTT CASSKGAGELFF NA TRBV7-9 once TRBJ2-2
TGTGCCAGCAGTGAAGCGTGGAGCGGCTACACCTTC CASSEAWSGYTF NA TRBV2 NA TRBJ1-2
TGTGCCAGTAGTATAGGCCTGACAGGAAGAAATGGCTACACCTTC CASSIGLTGRNGYTF NA TRBV19 NA TRBJ1-2
TGTGCCACCAGTGATTCCCTCCGGGACAGGGTGAACGAGCAGTACTTC CATSDSLRDRVNEQYF TRBD1 TRBV24-1 NA TRBJ2-7
TGTGCCAGCAGTTTAGATCTCAATCAGCCCCAGCATTTT CASSLDLNQPQHF NA TRBV12-3/TRBV12-4 NA TRBJ1-5
TGTGCCAGCAGCTTGGTGCGGGGAGGGGACGAGCAGTACTTC CASSLVRGGDEQYF TRBD2 TRBV5-5 NA TRBJ2-7
TGTGCCAGCAGCGTAGGAGGCGGGGGGCCGAATGAAAAACTGTTTTTT CASSVGGGGPNEKLFF NA TRBV9 NA TRBJ1-4
TGTGCCAGCAGCCGTCCCTCGAACACTGAAGCTTTCTTT CASSRPSNTEAFF NA TRBV28 NA TRBJ1-1
TGTGCCAGCAGCTTAAAGGGCAGGGGCCGAGCTTTCTTT CASSLKGRGRAFF NA TRBV11-3 NA TRBJ1-1
TGCGCCAGCAGCTGGACAGGGATCATGAACACTGAAGCTTTCTTT CASSWTGIMNTEAFF TRBD1 TRBV5-1 NA TRBJ1-1
TGTGCCAGCAGCCAAATGGGGGCAGGTGGGGCTTTCTTT CASSQMGAGGAFF NA TRBV7-2 NA TRBJ1-1
TGTGCCAGCAGCACCCGTGCACGGGACAGGGGTGGCTACACCTTC CASSTRARDRGGYTF TRBD1 TRBV5-4 few TRBJ1-2
TGCGCCAGCAGCCGTCAGCAGGGCTCCTACAATGAGCAGTTCTTC CASSRQQGSYNEQFF NA TRBV5-1 NA TRBJ2-1
TGTGCCAGCAGTGAAGGGCAGGGGGCTGGGTCACCCCTCCACTTT CASSEGQGAGSPLHF TRBD1 TRBV2 NA TRBJ1-6
TGTGCCAGCAGCCGACAGGGTCCATTCTACGAGCAGTACTTC CASSRQGPFYEQYF TRBD1 TRBV6-5 NA TRBJ2-7
TGTGCCAGCAGTTTAAGCGGGCCCATTGGCAATCAGCCCCAGCATTTT CASSLSGPIGNQPQHF NA TRBV27 NA TRBJ1-5
TGTGCCAGCAGCTCGTCCGGGACTAGCGGGGGGGCGAGTTTAAATGAGCAGTTCTTC CASSSSGTSGGASLNEQFF TRBD2 TRBV11-3 few TRBJ2-1